The next 26 T cell receptor beta chains were all read from a single sample in a study of beta chain features in type 1 diabetes. The isolated RNA, all of it, was reverse transcribed, so expressed TCRB transcripts were what got sequenced. Profiling relied on immunoSEQ multiplex PCR, and the TCRdb table lists in-frame clones only, not all of them. The top ten clones hold approximately 0.087% of a sample with hundreds of thousands of clones, roughly a sixth of them seen once. Material for sequencing was naive CD4+ T cells from blood. Every receptor here comes from a man in his late teens or twenties in good health.

J is TRBJ1-3 and V is TRBV30; 7 bases are a match to TRBD1. The CDR3 consists of 13 residues. With V trimmed by 3 bases and J by 4 bases, 3 bases remained unmatched. The V gene's germline CDR1 is GTSNPN and CDR2 SVGIG (reference sequence). CDR3 sequence: CAWRDRVGNTIYF. The CDR3 DNA reads as TGTGCCTGGAGAGACAGGGTCGGAAACACCATATATTTT.

The J gene is TRBJ2-2, the V gene TRBV2; D gene ambiguous. The CDR3 sequence is 12 residues long. Germline CDR1 SNHLY, CDR2 FYNNEI. V lost 6 bases to trimming and J lost 5 bases, with 7 bases between them. CDR3 in DNA: TGTGCCAGCAGACAGCAAACCGGGGAGCTGTTTTTT. Translating gives CASRQQTGELFF.

The chain carries TRBV28 and TRBJ1-2; 12 nucleotides match TRBD1. CDR1 MDHEN and CDR2 SYDVKM come from the germline V gene. This CDR3 is built from 14 residues. With V trimmed by 7 bases and J by 8 bases, 8 bases remained unmatched. In nucleotides, the CDR3 is TGTGCCAGCAAGATGGGACAGGGGGCCGGCGGCTACACCTTC. Its protein is CASKMGQGAGGYTF.

This clone turned up a few times. This chain uses TRBV4-3 with TRBJ1-1, with 8 bases fitting TRBD1. The junction had 7 bases not matched to a gene; V was cut back by 3 bases and J by 4 bases. From germline, CDR1 is LGHNA and CDR2 YSLEER. This CDR3 is built from 15 residues. For the CDR3, the DNA is TGCGCCAGCAGCCACCTCAGGGGGCAGGGCACTGAAGCTTTCTTT. Translated, it gives CASSHLRGQGTEAFF.

The chain uses TRBV7-9 and TRBJ1-5, with 7 bases identical to TRBD1. This CDR3 has 14 residues. Germline V gene data show CDR1 as SEHNR and CDR2 as FQNEAQ (reference sequence). J gave up 2 bases and V 6 bases, and 4 bases lay outside the gene matches. The CDR3 reads CASRDTGGNQPQHF. CDR3 bases: TGTGCCAGCAGGGATACAGGGGGCAATCAGCCCCAGCATTTT. The full variable domain, its missing parts supplied by reference TRBV7-9 and TRBJ1-5, is DTGVSQNPRHKITKRGQNVTFRCDPISEHNRLYWYRQTLGQGPEFLTYFQNEAQLEKSRLLSDRFSAERPKGSFSTLEIQRTEQGDSAMYLCASRDTGGNQPQHFGDGTRLSIL.

The rearrangement links TRBV28 to TRBJ1-4; D is undetermined. CDR3 length: 11 residues. The germline V gene has CDR1 MDHEN and CDR2 SYDVKM. V lost 8 bases to trimming and J lost 5 bases, with 6 bases between them. The CDR3 DNA follows: TGTGCCAGCCATGGGAATGAAAAACTGTTTTTT. Amino acid sequence: CASHGNEKLFF. Full variable domain (missing parts from reference TRBV28 and TRBJ1-4): DVKVTQSSRYLVKRTGEKVFLECVQDMDHENMFWYRQDPGLGLRLIYFSYDVKMKEKGDIPEGYSVSREKKERFSLILESASTNQTSMYLCASHGNEKLFFGSGTQLSVL.

The chain couples TRBV7-8 to TRBJ1-6; a possible D gene is TRBD1 (6 bases). Germline CDR1 is SGHVS and CDR2 is FQNEAQ. Trimming removed 8 bases from V and 11 bases from J, with 16 bases in between. The CDR3 runs to 13 residues. CDR3 in amino acids: CASGPTGPTPLHF. CDR3 DNA sequence: TGTGCCAGCGGACCGACAGGACCGACACCCCTCCACTTT. Together with reference TRBV7-8 and TRBJ1-6, the CDR3 gives the full variable domain: GAGVSQSPRYKVAKRGQDVALRCDPISGHVSLFWYQQALGQGPEFLTYFQNEAQLDKSGLPSDRFFAERPEGSVSTLKIQRTQQEDSAVYLCASGPTGPTPLHFGNGTRLTVT.

The rearrangement links TRBV7-2 to TRBJ2-7; D is perhaps TRBD1 or TRBD2 (5 bases each). V dropped 4 bases and J dropped 10 bases, with 11 bases sitting between them. This CDR3 spans 11 amino acids. Germline assignment: CDR1 SGHTA and CDR2 FQGNSA. CDR3 region: CASSSGPAQYF. The CDR3 DNA sequence: TGTGCCAGCAGCTCGGGACCTGCCCAGTACTTC.

This clone came up many times. The chain links TRBV30 to TRBJ1-4; the D is unclear. There are 11 residues in the CDR3. Trimming took off 2 bases at V and 13 bases at J, with 11 bases between the two ends. Germline CDR1 is GTSNPN and CDR2 is SVGIG (reference sequence). The CDR3: CAWSIGPGLFF. CDR3 sequence (DNA): TGTGCCTGGAGTATAGGCCCGGGACTGTTTTTT.

This clone appeared a few times. The sample contains more than one DNA sequence encoding this CDR3. This chain uses TRBV30 with TRBJ2-5, with 9 bases identical to TRBD1. This CDR3 is 14 amino acids long. The trim removed 0 bases at V and 7 bases at J, leaving 6 bases unmatched. Germline CDR1 GTSNPN, CDR2 SVGIG (reference sequence). CDR3 sequence reads: CAWSVGTGRPTQYF. CDR3 DNA sequence: TGTGCCTGGAGTGTAGGGACAGGGCGACCGACCCAGTACTTC.

This clone has only a few counts. The V call is TRBV5-4, the J call TRBJ1-4; 7 bases line up with TRBD1. Trimming cost V 0 bases and J 7 bases; bases outside gene matches: 9. The CDR3 loop spans 16 amino acids. From germline, CDR1 is SGHNT and CDR2 YYREEE (reference sequence). In DNA form, the CDR3 reads TGTGCCAGCAGCTTGGACCCGGGACAGAGAGGTGAAAAACTGTTTTTT. Amino acid sequence: CASSLDPGQRGEKLFF.

The chain couples TRBV18 to TRBJ2-3; D may correspond to TRBD1 or TRBD2 (5 bases each). This CDR3 is built from 18 residues. The V and J ends lost 0 bases and 5 bases respectively, with 21 bases between them. The germline gives CDR1 KGHSH, CDR2 LQKENI. CDR3: CASSPPGRQSDWGDTQYF. CDR3 DNA: TGTGCCAGCTCACCACCGGGACGGCAATCCGACTGGGGAGATACGCAGTATTTT.

The gene calls are TRBV1 and TRBJ1-2; TRBD1 is the table's D call, not checked against the DNA. TRBV1 is a recognized pseudogene. This CDR3 region has 15 residues. The CDR3 coding sequence is TGCACCAGCAGCCAGGGGGACAGGGTGAACTATGGCTACACCTTC. Amino acids: CTSSQGDRVNYGYTF.

A few counts support this clone. V is TRBV7-9 and J is TRBJ1-6; no clear D. The CDR3 spans 15 residues. CDR1 and CDR2 (germline): SEHNR, FQNEAQ (reference sequence). V lost 0 bases and J lost 10, with 13 bases in between. This chain's CDR3 is CASSLAGGIGSPLHF. CDR3 nucleotides: TGTGCCAGCAGCTTAGCTGGCGGGATCGGATCACCCCTCCACTTT.

This clone has only a few counts. The chain is built from TRBV7-2 and TRBJ1-3, with a weak D call TRBD1 (6 bases). CDR1 is SGHTA, CDR2 FQGNSA, per germline. The germline V and J ends were trimmed by 5 bases and 0 bases, with 11 bases remaining between them. The CDR3 length is 15 residues. CDR3 coding DNA: TGTGCCAGCAGCCCCCAGACAGGCTCTGGAAACACCATATATTTT. Its protein is CASSPQTGSGNTIYF.

This clone showed up just a few times. For the CDR3, the DNA is TGTGCCAGCAGTTTATCGGCAGGGCGAGTGACTAGCGGTTACACCGGGGAGCTGTTTTTT. It is translated as CASSLSAGRVTSGYTGELFF. The chain links TRBV28 to TRBJ2-2; 9 bases match TRBD2. From germline, CDR1 is MDHEN and CDR2 SYDVKM. The CDR3 totals 20 residues. The junction had 15 bases not matched to a gene; V was cut back by 1 base and J by 3 bases.

This clone was observed a few times. This chain joins TRBV5-1 and TRBJ2-3; TRBD1 is a possible D gene (6 bases). The CDR3 spans 15 residues. Per the germline V gene, CDR1 is SGHRS and CDR2 is YFSETQ. The germline V and J ends were trimmed by 2 bases and 4 bases, with 14 bases remaining between them. CDR3 sequence (DNA): TGCGCCAGCAGCTTTAGGACCCCAGGGGCAGATACGCAGTATTTT. This sequence encodes CASSFRTPGADTQYF.

The V and J genes are TRBV6-5 and TRBJ2-3; the D gene is possibly TRBD2 (6 bases). The germline CDR1 and CDR2 sequences are MNHEY and SVGAGI. The CDR3 is made up of 13 amino acids. Deletions cut 7 bases from V and 1 base from J, with 9 bases between. CDR3 in amino acids: CASISSGTDTQYF. DNA for the CDR3: TGTGCCAGCATTTCTAGCGGCACAGATACGCAGTATTTT.

This clone was observed a few times. The V and J genes are TRBV19 and TRBJ2-7, with 8 bases identical to TRBD1. Germline loops: CDR1 LNHDA, CDR2 SQIVND (reference sequence). This CDR3 is 14 amino acids long. Trimming removed 7 bases from V and 1 base from J; junction bases left unmatched: 6. Here the CDR3 DNA reads TGTGCCAGTACCCGGGACAGGAGTTCCTACGAGCAGTACTTC. Its protein is CASTRDRSSYEQYF.

This clone was found a few times. This rearrangement joins TRBV28 to TRBJ1-1; no clear D gene. V was clipped by 8 bases and J by 1 base, with 5 bases between them. The germline V gene encodes CDR1 MDHEN and CDR2 SYDVKM. The CDR3 extends over 11 amino acids. In nucleotides, the CDR3 is TGTGCCAGCTACAGGAACACTGAAGCTTTCTTT. It codes for CASYRNTEAFF.

The table lists this clone with a few counts. This chain links TRBV5-1 with TRBJ2-5; 7 bases are shared with TRBD1. Unmatched junction bases numbered 4, after V lost 4 bases and J lost 4 bases. CDR3 length equals 13 residues. Looked up from germline, CDR1 is SGHRS and CDR2 is YFSETQ. The CDR3 region is CASSPDRAETQYF. The CDR3 DNA reads TGCGCCAGCAGCCCCGACAGGGCAGAGACCCAGTACTTC.

This chain joins TRBV7-8 and TRBJ1-1; D is perhaps TRBD1 (6 bases). The CDR3 loop spans 15 amino acids. Per the germline V gene, CDR1 is SGHVS and CDR2 is FQNEAQ. V dropped 5 bases and J dropped 8 bases, with 21 bases sitting between them. CDR3 sequence reads: CASSPPSFRGSEAFF. As DNA, the CDR3 is TGTGCCAGCAGCCCTCCTAGCTTCAGGGGCTCGGAAGCTTTCTTT.

The sample holds a few counts of this clone. This chain joins TRBV28 and TRBJ2-7; D unclear. The CDR3 consists of 14 residues. Germline CDR1 MDHEN, CDR2 SYDVKM. V was trimmed by 4 bases and J by 3 bases, leaving 13 bases between them. CDR3 region: CASSSAANLYEQYF. CDR3 in DNA: TGTGCCAGCAGTTCGGCCGCCAACCTCTACGAGCAGTACTTC.

Here the CDR3 DNA reads TGCGCCAGCAGCCTACAGGGGTCTTTCGACGAGCAGTACTTC. This translates into CASSLQGSFDEQYF. The chain couples TRBV4-1 to TRBJ2-7; 7 bases map to TRBD1. The germline CDR1 and CDR2 sequences are MGHRA and YSYEKL. The length of the CDR3 is 14 residues. J lost 5 bases, V lost 4 bases, and 8 bases had no gene match.

The chain carries TRBV19 and TRBJ2-3, with 10 bases identical to TRBD1. The CDR3 runs to 15 residues. Germline V gene data show CDR1 as LNHDA and CDR2 as SQIVND (reference sequence). With V trimmed by 7 bases and J by 2 bases, 6 bases remained unmatched. CDR3 loop: CASTSTGGITDTQYF. CDR3 bases: TGTGCCAGTACCTCGACAGGGGGCATCACAGATACGCAGTATTTT.

The chain couples TRBV5-1 to TRBJ2-1; 8 bases are shared with TRBD1. The CDR3 has 15 amino acids. The V and J ends lost 4 bases and 2 bases, in that order; junction bases with no gene match: 5. CDR1 and CDR2 from the germline V gene are SGHRS and YFSETQ. The DNA for the CDR3 is TGCGCCAGCAGCGGAACGGGACAGGCCTACAATGAGCAGTTCTTC. Protein product: CASSGTGQAYNEQFF.